This TCR beta chain is from a study of shared clonotypes between healthy human individuals. On the study more broadly: CD4 naive and memory got three plates each, CD8 naive two, CD8 memory one.

Germline CDR1 and CDR2: SGHNT and YYREEE (reference sequence). Trimming left V 4 bases short and J 8 bases short, with 19 bases between. There are 15 residues in the CDR3. Deep level was the assay's run setting. Method: immunoSEQ multiplex PCR; TCRdb's copy keeps in-frame clones and lacks some. Among fewer than 3 million clones listed, 85% to 95% were seen once. This clone has a single count. Source material: naive CD4+ T cells from PBMCs. Subset given: CD45RA+ positively selected. The chain combines TRBV5-4 with TRBJ2-1; D may be TRBD2 (5 bases). The sequence came from a man aged 18-30 years in good health. Some clones in this sample may be carry-over from other donors' samples. CDR3 bases: TGTGCCAGCAGCCAGGACGGAGGTCAGGCCGATGAGCAGTTCTTC. Protein product: CASSQDGGQADEQFF. Looking up the rest from reference TRBV5-4 and TRBJ2-1 gives the full variable domain: ETGVTQSPTHLIKTRGQQVTLRCSSQSGHNTVSWYQQALGQGPQFIFQYYREEENGRGNFPPRFSGLQFPNYSSELNVNALELDDSALYLCASSQDGGQADEQFFGPGTRLTVL.